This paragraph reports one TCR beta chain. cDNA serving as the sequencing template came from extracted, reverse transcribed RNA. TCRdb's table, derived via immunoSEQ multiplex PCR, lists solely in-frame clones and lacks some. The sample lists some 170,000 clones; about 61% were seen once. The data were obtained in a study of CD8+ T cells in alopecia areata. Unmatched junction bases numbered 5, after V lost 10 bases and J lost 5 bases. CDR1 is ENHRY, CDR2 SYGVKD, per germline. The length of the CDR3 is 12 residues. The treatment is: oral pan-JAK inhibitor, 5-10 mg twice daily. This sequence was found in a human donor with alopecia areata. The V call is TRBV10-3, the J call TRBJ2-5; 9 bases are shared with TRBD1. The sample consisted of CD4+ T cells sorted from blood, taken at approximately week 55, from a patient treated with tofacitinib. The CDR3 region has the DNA TGTGCCACCGGGACAGGGAGGGAGACCCAGTACTTC. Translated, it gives CATGTGRETQYF.